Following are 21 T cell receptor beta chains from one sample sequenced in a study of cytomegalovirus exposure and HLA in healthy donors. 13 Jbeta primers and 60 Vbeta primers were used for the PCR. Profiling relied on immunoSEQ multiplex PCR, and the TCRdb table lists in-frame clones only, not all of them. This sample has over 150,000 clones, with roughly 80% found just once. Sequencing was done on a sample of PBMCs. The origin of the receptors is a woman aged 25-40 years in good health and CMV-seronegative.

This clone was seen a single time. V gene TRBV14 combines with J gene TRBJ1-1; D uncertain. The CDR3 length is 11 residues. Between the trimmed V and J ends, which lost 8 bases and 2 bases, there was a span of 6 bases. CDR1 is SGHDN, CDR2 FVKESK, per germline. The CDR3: CASRSNTEAFF. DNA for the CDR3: TGTGCCAGCCGGAGTAACACTGAAGCTTTCTTT.

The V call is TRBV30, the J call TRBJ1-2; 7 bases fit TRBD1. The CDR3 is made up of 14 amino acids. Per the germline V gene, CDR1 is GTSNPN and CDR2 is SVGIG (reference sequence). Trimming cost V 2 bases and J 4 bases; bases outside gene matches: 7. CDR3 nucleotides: TGTGCCTGGAGTCTCCAGACAGGGCCCTATGGCTACACCTTC. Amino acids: CAWSLQTGPYGYTF.

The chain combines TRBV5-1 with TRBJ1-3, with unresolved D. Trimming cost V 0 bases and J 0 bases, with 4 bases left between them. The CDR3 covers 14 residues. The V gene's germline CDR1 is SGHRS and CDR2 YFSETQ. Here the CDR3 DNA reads TGCGCCAGCAGCTTGGACAGCTCTGGAAACACCATATATTTT. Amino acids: CASSLDSSGNTIYF.

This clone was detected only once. CDR3 in amino acids: CASSFYGGAYNEQFF. Here the CDR3 DNA reads TGTGCCAGCAGTTTCTATGGGGGGGCCTACAATGAGCAGTTCTTC. This sequence joins TRBV28 and TRBJ2-1, with 7 nucleotides matching TRBD2. The length of the CDR3 is 15 residues. The germline CDR1 and CDR2 sequences are MDHEN and SYDVKM. After removal of 3 bases from V and 2 bases from J, the junction contained 4 bases not matched to a gene.

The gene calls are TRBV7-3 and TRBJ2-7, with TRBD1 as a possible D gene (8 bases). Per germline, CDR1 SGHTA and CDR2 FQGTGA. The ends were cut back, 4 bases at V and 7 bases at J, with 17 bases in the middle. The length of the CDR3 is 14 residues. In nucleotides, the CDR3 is TGTGCCAGCAGCTCCTACACAGGGGGGGGTGAGCAGTACTTC. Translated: CASSSYTGGGEQYF.

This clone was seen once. CDR3 bases: TGTGCCAGCAGTTTAGCGTACAGGGGGAACTATGGCTACACCTTC. Encoded protein: CASSLAYRGNYGYTF. The chain is built from TRBV28 and TRBJ1-2, with TRBD1 matching 8 bases. The V and J ends lost 2 bases and 2 bases, in that order; junction bases with no gene match: 4. CDR1 is MDHEN, CDR2 SYDVKM, per germline. The CDR3 sequence is 15 residues long.

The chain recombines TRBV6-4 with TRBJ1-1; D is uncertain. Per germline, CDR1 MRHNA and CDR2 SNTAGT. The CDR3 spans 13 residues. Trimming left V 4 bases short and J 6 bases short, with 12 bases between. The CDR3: CASSVEAFAEAFF. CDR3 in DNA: TGTGCCAGCAGTGTGGAAGCGTTTGCTGAAGCTTTCTTT.

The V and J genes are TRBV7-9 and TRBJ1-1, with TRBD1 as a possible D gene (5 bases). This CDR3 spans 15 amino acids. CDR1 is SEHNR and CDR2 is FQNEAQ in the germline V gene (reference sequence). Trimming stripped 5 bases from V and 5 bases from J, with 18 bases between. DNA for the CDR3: TGTGCCAGCAGCACCCCCGGGGGGACGAGGACTGAAGCTTTCTTT. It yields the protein CASSTPGGTRTEAFF.

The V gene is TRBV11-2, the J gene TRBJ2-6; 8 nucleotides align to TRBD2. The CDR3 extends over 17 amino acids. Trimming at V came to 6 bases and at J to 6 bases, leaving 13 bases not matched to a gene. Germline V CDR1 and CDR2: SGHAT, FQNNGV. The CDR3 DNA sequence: TGTGCCAGCAGGAAAACTAGCGGAGGCTATTTGGCCAACGTCCTGACTTTC. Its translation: CASRKTSGGYLANVLTF.

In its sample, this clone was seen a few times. CDR3 DNA sequence: TGTGCCACCAGCAGAGATCTGAGGTCTTGCTCCTACACCTTC. Translation: CATSRDLRSCSYTF. This sequence joins TRBV15 and TRBJ1-2; D unresolved. This CDR3 contains 14 residues. Trimming took 0 bases from V and 10 from J, leaving 15 bases between them. CDR1 and CDR2 from the germline V gene are LNHNV and YYDKDF (reference sequence).

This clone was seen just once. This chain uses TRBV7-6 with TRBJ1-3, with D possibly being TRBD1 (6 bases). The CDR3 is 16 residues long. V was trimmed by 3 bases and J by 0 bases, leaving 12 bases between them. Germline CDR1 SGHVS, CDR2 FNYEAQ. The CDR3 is CASSLGQPISGNTIYF. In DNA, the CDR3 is TGTGCCAGCAGCTTGGGACAACCTATCTCTGGAAACACCATATATTTT.

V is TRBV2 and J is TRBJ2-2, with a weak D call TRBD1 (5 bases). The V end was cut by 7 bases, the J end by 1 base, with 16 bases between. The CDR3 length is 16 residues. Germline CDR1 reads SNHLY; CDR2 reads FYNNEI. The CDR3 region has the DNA TGTGCCAGCACTAGTGTATCGACAGAGAACACCGGGGAGCTGTTTTTT. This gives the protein CASTSVSTENTGELFF.

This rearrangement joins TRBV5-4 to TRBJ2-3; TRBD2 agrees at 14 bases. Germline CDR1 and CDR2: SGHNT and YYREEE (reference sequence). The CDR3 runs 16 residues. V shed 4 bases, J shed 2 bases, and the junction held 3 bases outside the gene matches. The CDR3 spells CASSGGLAGVTDTQYF. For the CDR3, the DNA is TGTGCCAGCAGCGGGGGACTAGCGGGGGTCACAGATACGCAGTATTTT.

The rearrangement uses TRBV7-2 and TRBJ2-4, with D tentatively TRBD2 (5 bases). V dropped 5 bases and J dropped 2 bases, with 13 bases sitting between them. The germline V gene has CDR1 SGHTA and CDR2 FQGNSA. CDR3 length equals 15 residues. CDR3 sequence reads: CASSPEGSTKNIQYF. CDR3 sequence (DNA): TGTGCCAGCAGCCCAGAGGGTAGCACCAAAAACATTCAGTACTTC.

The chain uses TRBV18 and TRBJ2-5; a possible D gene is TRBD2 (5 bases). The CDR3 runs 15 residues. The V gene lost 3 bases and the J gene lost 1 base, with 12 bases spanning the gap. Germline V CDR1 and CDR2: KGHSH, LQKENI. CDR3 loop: CASSPPGRPQETQYF. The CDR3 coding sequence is TGTGCCAGCTCACCCCCGGGAAGACCCCAAGAGACCCAGTACTTC.

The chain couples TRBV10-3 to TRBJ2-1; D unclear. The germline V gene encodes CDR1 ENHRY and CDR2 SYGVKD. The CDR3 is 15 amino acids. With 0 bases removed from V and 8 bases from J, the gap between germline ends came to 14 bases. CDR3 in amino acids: CAISESTGSVDEQFF. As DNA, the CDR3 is TGTGCCATCAGTGAGTCGACCGGCAGCGTCGATGAGCAGTTCTTC.

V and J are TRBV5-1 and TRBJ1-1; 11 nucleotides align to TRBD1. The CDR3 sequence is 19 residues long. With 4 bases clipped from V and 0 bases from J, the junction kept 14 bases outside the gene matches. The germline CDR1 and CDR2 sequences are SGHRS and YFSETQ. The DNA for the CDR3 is TGCGCCAGCAGCCGACGACGAGGACAGGGGGCGACCCTGAACACTGAAGCTTTCTTT. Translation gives CASSRRRGQGATLNTEAFF.

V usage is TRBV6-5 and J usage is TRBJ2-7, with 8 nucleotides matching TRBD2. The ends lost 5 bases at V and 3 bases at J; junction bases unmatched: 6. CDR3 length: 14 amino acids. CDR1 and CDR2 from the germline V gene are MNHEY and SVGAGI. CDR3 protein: CASSPRGGDYEQYF. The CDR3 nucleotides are TGTGCCAGCAGTCCCCGGGGGGGCGACTACGAGCAGTACTTC.

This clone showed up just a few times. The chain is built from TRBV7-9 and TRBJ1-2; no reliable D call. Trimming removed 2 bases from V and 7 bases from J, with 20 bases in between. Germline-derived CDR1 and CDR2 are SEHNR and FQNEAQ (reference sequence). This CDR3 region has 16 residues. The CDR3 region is CASSLRSGGSFGGYTF. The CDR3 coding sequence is TGTGCCAGCAGCTTAAGGTCGGGAGGTTCGTTTGGTGGCTACACCTTC.

This chain's CDR3 is CASSQEVTGNYGYTF. CDR3 in DNA: TGTGCCAGCAGCCAAGAAGTAACTGGTAACTATGGCTACACCTTC. The V and J genes are TRBV4-2 and TRBJ1-2; no clear D. CDR1 is LGHNA and CDR2 is YNFKEQ in the germline V gene. V was shortened by 0 bases and J by 1 base, with 9 bases between the two germline ends. The CDR3 is made up of 15 amino acids.

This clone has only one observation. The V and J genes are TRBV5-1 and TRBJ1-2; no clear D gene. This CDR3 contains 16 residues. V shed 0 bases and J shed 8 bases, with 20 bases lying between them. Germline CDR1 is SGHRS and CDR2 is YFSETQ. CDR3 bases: TGCGCCAGCAGCTTGGCCAACGGGGAGGGCGGGCGAGGCTACACCTTC. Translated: CASSLANGEGGRGYTF.